This TCR beta chain was captured in a study of regulatory T cells in long-lasting Graves disease. Findings and caveats of the study: Samples came from peripheral blood alone, without thyroid tissue.

The authors built TCR beta libraries using iRepertoire HTBI primers and Arm-PCR of CDR3 regions. TCRdb itself ran the multiplex PCR reads through MiXCR, one entry per CDR3 protein. Among 400,000 to 500,000 distinct CDR3 sequences, less than 15% were seen once, and the ten largest hold approximately 17%. This clonotype was seen many times. The antigen remains unidentified. The CDR3 covers 16 residues. CDR1 is SGHRS, CDR2 YFSETQ, per germline. V shed 0 bases and J shed 7 bases, with 20 bases lying between them. Time point defined: newly diagnosed GD, antithyroid drugs for less than 3 months. PBMC-derived RNA was used for the TCR library. Under American Thyroid Association guidelines, Graves' disease was diagnosed. These same data were also listed under a study on T cells in Graves' hyperthyroidism and ophthalmopathy. This second study says: Using the HTBI primer set, a first-round RT-PCR was run on the TCR CDR3.

The V gene is TRBV5-1, the J gene TRBJ2-7, with D uncertain. This receptor was taken from a woman in her forties or fifties with Graves disease. This specimen consisted of peripheral blood mononuclear cells (PBMCs), obtained at new diagnosis, from a patient treated with antithyroid drugs. The CDR3 sequence is CASSLAPAVGAPEQYF. The CDR3 DNA follows: TGCGCCAGCAGCTTGGCCCCGGCCGTAGGTGCTCCTGAGCAGTACTTC.